This TCR beta chain was captured by sequencing in a study of shared clonotypes between healthy human individuals. V was trimmed by 3 bases and J by 5 bases, leaving 10 bases between them. This CDR3 spans 13 amino acids. Germline V lookup: CDR1 KGHSH, CDR2 LQKENI. Of note for this clone: Distinct nucleotide sequences in the sample also encode this CDR3.

The data were produced by immunoSEQ multiplex PCR, yet TCRdb's version contains in-frame clones alone and is incomplete. The sample consists of over a million clones, 98% of them appearing once. This sequence was found in a young man in good health. The chain links TRBV18 to TRBJ1-2; TRBD1 might be the D (6 bases). The sample consisted of naive CD4+ T cells sorted from blood. Subset noted: CD45RA+ positively selected. As DNA, the CDR3 is TGTGCCAGCTCACCCGCCGGGACATATGGCTACACCTTC. It encodes CASSPAGTYGYTF.